These T cell receptor beta chains were read from a single sample in a study of shared clonotypes between healthy human individuals. TCRdb's copy holds only in-frame clones and misses some; the assay was immunoSEQ multiplex PCR. The table lists under 2.5 million clones, around 92% of them singletons. The material sequenced was naive CD4+ T cells from PBMCs. The receptors were gathered from a man between 18 and 29 years old in good health. Some clones in this sample may be carry-over from other donors' samples. The CDR3 runs from the conserved cysteine through the conserved F or W. Each record gives: V gene, J gene, clone size, CDR3 length, D gene, CDR3 protein, CDR3 DNA. The D gene is left open where the match is weak. Expanded clones get a size class; other rows say once, few or many, or leave the size out.

TRBV2	TRBJ1-5	NA	14	NA	CASSEWDSNQPQHF	TGTGCCAGCAGTGAATGGGATAGCAATCAGCCCCAGCATTTT
TRBV5-1	TRBJ2-2	NA	15	NA	CASSFGGPNTGELFF	TGCGCCAGCAGCTTCGGGGGCCCGAACACCGGGGAGCTGTTTTTT
TRBV7-3	TRBJ1-1	NA	15	NA	CASSLTGRGNTEAFF	TGTGCCAGCAGCTTAACGGGGAGGGGGAACACTGAAGCTTTCTTT
TRBV19	TRBJ2-7	NA	15	TRBD2	CASSAGLAGSYEQYF	TGTGCCAGTAGTGCCGGACTAGCGGGGTCCTACGAGCAGTACTTC
TRBV18	TRBJ2-6	once	17	NA	CASSLTGVRAGANVLTF	TGTGCCAGCTCCCTAACTGGGGTCAGAGCTGGGGCCAACGTCCTGACTTTC
TRBV7-9	TRBJ2-4	NA	15	TRBD2	CASSLLPSGKGIQYF	TGTGCCAGCAGCTTACTCCCTAGCGGGAAAGGGATTCAGTACTTC
TRBV28	TRBJ2-4	NA	14	NA	CASSSSIAKNIQYF	TGTGCCAGCAGCTCCTCTATAGCCAAAAACATTCAGTACTTC
TRBV5-4	TRBJ1-3	once	14	TRBD1	CASSLAEGASTIYF	TGTGCCAGCAGCTTGGCCGAGGGGGCTAGCACCATATATTTT
TRBV13	TRBJ2-5	NA	15	TRBD2	CASSLTSGRTETQYF	TGTGCCAGCAGCTTAACTAGCGGGAGGACTGAGACCCAGTACTTC
TRBV9	TRBJ1-3	NA	15	NA	CASSEIAGKENTIYF	TGTGCCAGCAGCGAGATAGCGGGGAAGGAAAACACCATATATTTT
TRBV28	TRBJ2-6	NA	15	NA	CASWGRGPGANVLTF	TGTGCCAGCTGGGGGAGGGGGCCTGGGGCCAACGTCCTGACTTTC
TRBV7-3	TRBJ2-1	NA	17	TRBD2	CASSLGRTSGDYNEQFF	TGTGCCAGCAGCCTAGGTAGGACTAGCGGGGATTACAATGAGCAGTTCTTC
TRBV28	TRBJ1-5	NA	14	NA	CASRPVTSNQPQHF	TGTGCCAGCAGACCAGTGACTAGCAATCAGCCCCAGCATTTT
TRBV28	TRBJ1-1	NA	14	NA	CASSLGLANTEAFF	TGTGCCAGCAGTTTGGGGTTGGCGAACACTGAAGCTTTCTTT
TRBV7-9	TRBJ2-3	NA	14	NA	CASGRGRQEVHEYF	TGTGCCAGCGGGAGGGGGCGGCAGGAGGTTCATGAGTATTTT
TRBV25-1	TRBJ2-3	NA	14	NA	CASSELGREDTQYF	TGTGCCAGCAGTGAACTGGGCAGGGAAGATACGCAGTATTTT
TRBV27	TRBJ1-2	NA	14	NA	CASGPRPPPYGYTF	TGTGCCAGCGGCCCCCGCCCTCCCCCCTATGGCTACACCTTC
TRBV13	TRBJ2-3	NA	14	NA	CASRPLASSDTQYF	TGTGCCAGCAGACCACTAGCTAGTTCAGATACGCAGTATTTT
TRBV4-1	TRBJ2-2	NA	16	NA	CASSRTRVGGIGELFF	TGCGCCAGCAGCCGGACAAGGGTGGGCGGGATCGGGGAGCTGTTTTTT
TRBV10-3	TRBJ2-1	once	14	NA	CAISDTTATNEQFF	TGTGCCATCAGTGATACAACAGCGACCAATGAGCAGTTCTTC
TRBV2	TRBJ2-1	NA	16	TRBD2	CASSAGTSGSSNEQFF	TGTGCCAGCAGTGCGGGAACTAGCGGGAGTAGCAATGAGCAGTTCTTC
TRBV4-3	TRBJ2-3	NA	14	NA	CASSLTEPWDTQYF	TGCGCCAGCAGCCTGACCGAACCCTGGGATACGCAGTATTTT
TRBV7-3	TRBJ2-7	NA	15	NA	CASSSTPGTSYEQYF	TGTGCCAGCAGCTCAACCCCCGGGACCTCCTACGAGCAGTACTTC
TRBV9	TRBJ2-7	once	12	TRBD2	CASSGSGNEQYF	TGTGCCAGCAGCGGGAGCGGGAACGAGCAGTACTTC
TRBV7-3	TRBJ2-7	NA	16	NA	CASSLGVADRSYEQYF	TGTGCCAGCAGCTTAGGGGTTGCGGATCGCTCCTACGAGCAGTACTTC
TRBV18	TRBJ1-1	NA	15	NA	CASSPPRQTNTEAFF	TGTGCCAGCTCACCACCACGACAGACGAACACTGAAGCTTTCTTT
TRBV9	TRBJ2-2	NA	17	TRBD1	CASSDAFGTANTGELFF	TGTGCCAGCAGCGACGCATTCGGGACAGCTAACACCGGGGAGCTGTTTTTT
TRBV28	TRBJ2-7	NA	14	NA	CASTLRAATYEQYF	TGTGCCAGCACCCTTAGGGCCGCGACCTACGAGCAGTACTTC
TRBV9	TRBJ2-3	NA	17	NA	CASKEDRTMDPTDTQYF	TGTGCCAGCAAAGAAGATCGGACTATGGATCCCACAGATACGCAGTATTTT